The rows below give T cell receptor beta chains drawn from one sample of a study of cytomegalovirus exposure and HLA in healthy donors. Clones were sequenced by immunoSEQ multiplex PCR, and TCRdb holds only the in-frame ones, with some missing. Across 95,000 to 110,000 clones, the top ten clones capture around 3.2% of the sample. The specimen was PBMCs. The receptors derive from a man aged 35 to 55 in good health and CMV-seronegative. CDR3s include the opening cysteine and the closing phenylalanine or tryptophan.

j_call	v_call	cdr3_length	cdr3_aa
TRBJ1-3	TRBV5-6	16	CASSSGQVLFGNTIYF
TRBJ2-6	TRBV28	17	CASRTGEAASGANVLTF
TRBJ1-4	TRBV9	15	CASSRENGWNEKLFF
TRBJ1-1	TRBV30	17	CAWSAPGGPQQYTEAFF
TRBJ2-6	TRBV9	18	CASSVETGGYAGANVLTF
TRBJ2-5	TRBV27	12	CASRTVPGTQYF
TRBJ1-1	TRBV7-2	14	CASSLYQANTEAFF
TRBJ2-5	TRBV6-5	15	CASRLQGAGGETQYF
TRBJ1-2	TRBV28	11	CASNTNYGYTF
TRBJ1-5	TRBV7-6	15	CASSLAGGPGQPQHF
TRBJ1-1	TRBV6-5	16	CASSYRDRGVNTEAFF
TRBJ2-5	TRBV9	16	CASSVGVGTGQETQYF
TRBJ2-1	TRBV7-6	22	CASSGRQGGGKLAGVSYNEQFF
TRBJ1-4	TRBV11-2	13	CASSTDIYEKLFF
TRBJ2-7	TRBV28	11	CASSPKYEQYF
TRBJ2-7	TRBV6-5	14	CASRRDREPYEQYF
TRBJ2-3	TRBV19	17	CASSPRHSGGKTDTQYF
TRBJ2-1	TRBV4-1	15	CASSLLIAGVNEQFF
TRBJ1-3	TRBV29-1	12	CSFSDQGNTIYF
TRBJ2-7	TRBV27	14	CASSLNAGSYEQYF
TRBJ1-1	TRBV30	15	CAWSAWTGENTEAFF
TRBJ1-2	TRBV18	14	CASSPGQGNYGYTF
TRBJ2-1	TRBV7-9	13	CASSLRREGGQFF
TRBJ2-2	TRBV5-1	17	CASSAGTGGTWSGELFF
TRBJ2-1	TRBV14	13	CASSQQLLNEQFF
TRBJ1-1	TRBV18	14	CASSRGQGGTEAFF
TRBJ1-1	TRBV6-1	14	CASTSPGVNTEAFF
TRBJ2-3	TRBV28	17	CASSFPGREAYTDTQYF
TRBJ1-3	TRBV5-4	15	CASSLGGASGNTIYF
TRBJ2-7	TRBV5-1	14	CASSFGSERDEQYF
TRBJ2-1	TRBV7-8	14	CASSLDRGRNEQFF